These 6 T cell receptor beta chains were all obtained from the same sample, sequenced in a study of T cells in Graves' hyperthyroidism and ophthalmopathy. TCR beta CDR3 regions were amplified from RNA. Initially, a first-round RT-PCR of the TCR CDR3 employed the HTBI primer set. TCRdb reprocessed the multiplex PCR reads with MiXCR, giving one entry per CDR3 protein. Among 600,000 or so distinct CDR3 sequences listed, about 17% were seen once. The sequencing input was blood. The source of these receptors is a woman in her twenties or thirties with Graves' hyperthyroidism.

The CDR3 reads CASSPLSGDYNEQFF. Here the CDR3 DNA reads TGTGCCAGTAGCCCCCTTAGCGGGGACTACAATGAGCAGTTCTTC. This rearrangement joins TRBV19 to TRBJ2-1; 8 nucleotides match TRBD2. With 6 bases clipped from V and 3 bases from J, the junction kept 7 bases outside the gene matches. Germline V lookup: CDR1 LNHDA, CDR2 SQIVND (reference sequence). CDR3 length equals 15 residues.

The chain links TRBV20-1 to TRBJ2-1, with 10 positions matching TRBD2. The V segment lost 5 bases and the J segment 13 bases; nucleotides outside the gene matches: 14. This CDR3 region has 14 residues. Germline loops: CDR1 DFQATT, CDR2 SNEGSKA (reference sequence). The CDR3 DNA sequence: TGCAGTGCTCCTCCAGCGGGAGGGCCGGACGTACAGTTCTTC. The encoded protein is CSAPPAGGPDVQFF.

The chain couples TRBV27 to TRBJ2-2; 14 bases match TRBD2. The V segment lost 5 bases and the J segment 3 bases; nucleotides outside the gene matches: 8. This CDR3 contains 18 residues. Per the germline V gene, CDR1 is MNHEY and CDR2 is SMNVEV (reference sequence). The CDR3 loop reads CASSLSWGLAGDTGELFF. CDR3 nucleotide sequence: TGTGCCAGCAGTCTCAGTTGGGGACTAGCGGGAGACACCGGGGAGCTGTTTTTT.

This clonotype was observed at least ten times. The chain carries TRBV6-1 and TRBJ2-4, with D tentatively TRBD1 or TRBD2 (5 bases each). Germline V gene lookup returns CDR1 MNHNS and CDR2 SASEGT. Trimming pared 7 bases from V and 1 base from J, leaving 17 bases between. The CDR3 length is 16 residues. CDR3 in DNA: TGTGCCAGCAACCCCTCCCCAGGGACGGCCAAAAACATTCAGTACTTC. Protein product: CASNPSPGTAKNIQYF.

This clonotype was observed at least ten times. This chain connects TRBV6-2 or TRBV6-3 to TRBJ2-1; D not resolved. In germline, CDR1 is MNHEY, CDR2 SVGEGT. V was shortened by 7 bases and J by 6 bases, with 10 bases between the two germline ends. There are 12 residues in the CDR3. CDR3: CASNLGGNEQFF. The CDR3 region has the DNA TGTGCCAGCAATTTGGGCGGCAATGAGCAGTTCTTC.

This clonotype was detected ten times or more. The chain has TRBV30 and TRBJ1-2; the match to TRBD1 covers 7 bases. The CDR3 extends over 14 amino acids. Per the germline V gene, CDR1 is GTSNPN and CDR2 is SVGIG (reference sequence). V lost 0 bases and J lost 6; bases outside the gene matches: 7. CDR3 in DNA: TGTGCCTGGAGTGTGGGGGGACAGCGAGATGGCTACACCTTC. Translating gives CAWSVGGQRDGYTF.